Listed below are T cell receptor beta chains from one sample, sequenced in a study of regulatory T cells in long-lasting Graves disease. TCRdb used MiXCR to reprocess the multiplex PCR reads, holding one entry per CDR3 protein. The table lists under 300,000 distinct CDR3 sequences, around 17% of them singletons. This sample comprised peripheral blood mononuclear cells (PBMCs), obtained at new diagnosis, from a patient treated with antithyroid drugs. The receptors here all came from a female donor with Graves disease. Each CDR3 is given with its conserved first and last residue. A D gene is named only where the DNA matches it firmly.

d_call	v_call	j_call	cdr3_aa
TRBD2	TRBV10-3	TRBJ2-3	CAGGLAGGPPDTQYF
-	TRBV27	TRBJ1-6	CASQEPRGRSPLHF
TRBD1	TRBV19	TRBJ2-7	CASQAGTGLYEQYF
TRBD1	TRBV4-1	TRBJ2-2	CASSQTGGRTGELFF
-	TRBV2	TRBJ2-2	CASSWDSNTGELFF
-	TRBV20-1	TRBJ1-2	CSASSQEEIYGYTF
-	TRBV19	TRBJ1-5	CASSPRADFSNQPQHF
-	TRBV12-3/TRBV12-4	TRBJ2-7	CASSPGSFNEQYF
TRBD1	TRBV19	TRBJ1-3	CASRTPGGSSGNTIYF
-	TRBV6-1	TRBJ1-4	CASRDGNLDEKLFF
-	TRBV20-1	TRBJ2-7	CSARLGMNEQYF
-	TRBV28	TRBJ1-6	CASSSPSGNSPLHF
-	TRBV12-3/TRBV12-4	TRBJ1-3	CASTPQAGGGNTIYF
TRBD2	TRBV18	TRBJ2-7	CASSPQRGDYEQYF
-	TRBV6-4	TRBJ1-1	CASGRGPNTEAFF
-	TRBV4-1	TRBJ2-7	CASSQERRGTEQYF
-	TRBV10-3	TRBJ1-4	CATQGHTTNEKLFF
TRBD1	TRBV5-4	TRBJ2-7	CASSLQPGQGVLFYEQYF
TRBD2	TRBV10-3	TRBJ2-3	CAISDGSGRLSDTQYF
TRBD2	TRBV3-1	TRBJ2-7	CASSQVAGSSYEQYF
-	TRBV30	TRBJ2-3	CAWSGRDTQYF
-	TRBV10-2	TRBJ2-1	CASSESAGTSYNEQFF
-	TRBV20-1	TRBJ2-2	CSARDQGGANTGELFF
-	TRBV6-1	TRBJ2-3	CASSEPQLPRDTQYF
-	TRBV14	TRBJ1-2	CASRPSGGKGYTF
TRBD2	TRBV20-1	TRBJ2-5	CSARAQMSGTPYQETQYF
-	TRBV5-4	TRBJ2-7	CASSLDPANYEQYF
TRBD2	TRBV6-1	TRBJ2-7	CASRSPGRGGDYEQYF
TRBD1	TRBV15	TRBJ1-1	CATSRHRGRVTEAFF
TRBD1	TRBV11-2	TRBJ2-2	CASRIQGAKTGELFF
-	TRBV9	TRBJ1-3	CASSTPRSGNTIYF
-	TRBV6-2/TRBV6-3	TRBJ1-3	CASTRSGGSGNTIYF
-	TRBV10-1	TRBJ1-3	CASSESGLPGNTIYF
-	TRBV20-1	TRBJ2-1	CSARNGLYNEQFF
TRBD2	TRBV28	TRBJ2-1	CASSLVLASGSPYNEQFF
TRBD2	TRBV7-2	TRBJ2-5	CASSLGGRVQETQYF
-	TRBV6-5	TRBJ2-3	CASSYRRRGTDTQYF
TRBD2	TRBV4-1	TRBJ2-5	CASSQGFRGLRRETQYF
TRBD2	TRBV2	TRBJ2-1	CASTSGRRVYNEQFF
-	TRBV6-1	TRBJ1-1	CASMDTEAFF
TRBD2	TRBV30	TRBJ2-5	CAWNWREGLGGETQYF
-	TRBV20-1	TRBJ2-1	CSARRTALYNEQFF
-	TRBV25-1	TRBJ2-2	CASSDTGELFF
-	TRBV27	TRBJ2-5	CASSTLDQETQYF
TRBD1	TRBV11-3	TRBJ2-1	CASSLGVTRGNEQFF
TRBD2	TRBV12-3/TRBV12-4	TRBJ2-4	CASSLLQGGRGAGNIQYF
TRBD2	TRBV11-2	TRBJ2-2	CASSPGGSGKNGELFF
-	TRBV27	TRBJ2-7	CASRHRVGYEQYF
-	TRBV12-3/TRBV12-4	TRBJ2-7	CASSFGGYHYEQYF
TRBD2	TRBV7-8	TRBJ2-2	CASSLSSGRGTGELFF
TRBD2	TRBV7-7	TRBJ2-7	CASSSRLAGGRDEQYF
TRBD1	TRBV10-3	TRBJ1-2	CAISDRDVYGYTF
-	TRBV12-3/TRBV12-4	TRBJ2-2	CASRPRVRELFF
TRBD1	TRBV18	TRBJ1-2	CASSPPGQGGSGYTF
TRBD1	TRBV3-1	TRBJ2-1	CASSRQGVEQFF